This entry lists 4 T cell receptor beta chains sequenced from one sample in a study of T cells in Graves' hyperthyroidism and ophthalmopathy (dated by TCRdb to between 2017 and 2020). Libraries were constructed by multiplex PCR. TCRdb names Illumina HiSeq 2000 as the instrument used. Amplification of TCR beta CDR3 regions was carried out from RNA transcripts. A first-round RT-PCR of the TCR CDR3 used the HTBI primer set with the Qiagen OneStep RT-PCR kit. Starting from the raw public reads, TCRdb applied fastp trimming at Q25, assembled clones with MiXCR and retained in-frame beta chains. Every distinct CDR3 protein forms one entry, paired with its most common genes and DNA. Across this sample there are a few hundred thousand distinct CDR3 sequences, with about 19% seen only once. Clones ranked in the top ten supply around 3.4% of the sample. Sequencing was performed on blood. The receptors stem from a woman aged 18-35 years with Graves' hyperthyroidism.

This clonotype was observed at least ten times. The J gene is TRBJ2-2, the V gene TRBV29-1; 8 positions match TRBD2. V gave up 4 bases and J gave up 5 bases; unmatched junction bases: 12. This CDR3 has 16 amino acids. Germline assignment: CDR1 SQVTM and CDR2 ANQGSEA. The CDR3 sequence: CSVGGGPQGQTGELFF. CDR3 sequence (DNA): TGCAGCGTTGGCGGGGGGCCTCAGGGTCAGACCGGGGAGCTGTTTTTT.

This clonotype was recorded many times. The rearrangement links TRBV6-2 or TRBV6-3 to TRBJ2-6, with D perhaps TRBD1 (5 bases). CDR3 length equals 16 residues. The V and J ends lost 1 base and 0 bases respectively, with 7 bases between them. Germline assignment: CDR1 MNHEY and CDR2 SVGEGT. The DNA of the CDR3 is TGTGCCAGCAGTTACTGGACACACTCTGGGGCCAACGTCCTGACTTTC. Protein sequence: CASSYWTHSGANVLTF.

With respect to this clonotype: Since a much larger clone is just one base distant, this may be a read error. The chain links TRBV5-1 to TRBJ2-7; perhaps D is TRBD1 or TRBD2 (5 bases each). The CDR3 runs to 14 residues. The germline V gene encodes CDR1 SGHRS and CDR2 YFSETQ. This CDR3 is CASGFEGRAYEQYF. CDR3 sequence (DNA): TGCGCCAGCGGCTTCGAGGGGCGGGCCTACGAGCAGTACTTC.

J is TRBJ2-2 and V is TRBV6-2 or TRBV6-3; 7 nucleotides match TRBD2. J was trimmed by 6 bases and V by 6 bases; bases with no gene match: 10. This CDR3 region has 15 residues. Germline CDR1 is MNHEY and CDR2 is SVGEGT. The CDR3 nucleotides are TGTGCCAGCAGCCGTAGCGGGTTTGAATCCGGGGAGCTGTTTTTT. This codes for CASSRSGFESGELFF.